The 19 T cell receptor beta chains below come from one sample, sequenced in a study of blood T cells in healthy people across ages. For the second PCR, which ran for roughly 7 to 11 cycles, a sample-barcoded 5' primer and a J-beta primer mix were used. One entry per CDR3 protein, called by TCRdb with MiXCR from the 5' RACE reads. The repertoire has about 1.1 million distinct CDR3 sequences, 35% to 40% of them found once; the top ten carry approximately 14%. Material for sequencing was blood. All receptors come from a man in his late teens or twenties in good health.

The chain carries TRBV20-1 and TRBJ2-3, with 8 bases fitting TRBD1. V dropped 6 bases and J dropped 4; count of bases not matched to a gene: 9. The CDR3 contains 14 residues. Germline V gene data show CDR1 as DFQATT and CDR2 as SNEGSKA (reference sequence). CDR3 sequence reads: CSARTGWGADTQYF. CDR3 DNA: TGCAGTGCCAGGACAGGGTGGGGCGCAGATACGCAGTATTTT.

To note about this clonotype: It may be a read error: a sequence one base away is much more abundant. This chain links TRBV6-5 with TRBJ1-2; D is unclear. Looked up from germline, CDR1 is MNHEY and CDR2 is SVGAGI. The V and J ends lost 8 bases and 8 bases respectively, with 15 bases between them. This CDR3 has 12 amino acids. CDR3 coding DNA: TGTGCCAGCGGTTCGACCCCGGAGGGCTACACCTTC. Its translation: CASGSTPEGYTF.

This clonotype was counted between two and nine times. J is TRBJ2-1 and V is TRBV20-1, with TRBD1 matching 7 bases. Germline V gene sequence: CDR1 DFQATT, CDR2 SNEGSKA (reference sequence). Trimming took 2 bases from V and 6 from J; bases not matched to a gene: 4. The CDR3 extends over 13 amino acids. This CDR3 is CSARSHRGNEQFF. The DNA of the CDR3 is TGCAGTGCTAGATCCCACAGGGGCAATGAGCAGTTCTTC.

Turning to this clonotype: A junction boundary mismatches the germline segment, possibly from a read error. V is TRBV11-2 and J is TRBJ1-1, with a weak D call TRBD1 (5 bases). CDR1 and CDR2 from the germline V gene are SGHAT and FQNNGV. The CDR3 contains 15 residues. CDR3 coding DNA: TGTGCCAGCAGCCCAAAACCGGGGCCCAGAGCTGAGGCTTTCTTT. Amino acids: CASSPKPGPRAEAFF.

This clonotype was observed a few times. The chain recombines TRBV20-1 with TRBJ2-3, with D unclear. The V and J ends lost 0 bases and 5 bases respectively, with 12 bases between them. This CDR3 is 14 amino acids long. In germline, CDR1 is DFQATT, CDR2 SNEGSKA (reference sequence). The CDR3: CSAREHRPKDTQYF. Written as DNA, the CDR3 is TGCAGTGCTAGAGAGCATCGCCCAAAAGATACGCAGTATTTT.

This clonotype occurred a few times. This chain connects TRBV6-5 to TRBJ1-2, with a weak D call TRBD1 (5 bases). There are 14 residues in the CDR3. Trimming shortened V by 7 bases and J by 5 bases, and 17 bases separated the two germline ends. Germline-derived CDR1 and CDR2 are MNHEY and SVGAGI. CDR3 amino acids: CASTPGLKGYGYTF. The DNA of the CDR3 is TGTGCCAGCACGCCAGGCCTAAAGGGGTATGGCTACACCTTC.

The chain recombines TRBV29-1 with TRBJ1-2; D is ambiguous. Germline CDR1 is SQVTM and CDR2 is ANQGSEA. The CDR3 spans 13 residues. The ends were cut back, 6 bases at V and 8 bases at J, with 19 bases in the middle. The CDR3 region has the DNA TGCAGCGTGGAACAGTTTGCAATCGGCGGCTACACCTTC. The encoded protein is CSVEQFAIGGYTF.

This sequence joins TRBV13 and TRBJ2-7, with 9 nucleotides matching TRBD2. This CDR3 spans 15 amino acids. V gave up 1 base and J gave up 3 bases; unmatched junction bases: 4. CDR1 is PRHDT and CDR2 is FYEKMQ in the germline V gene (reference sequence). CDR3 residues: CASSLALAGSYEQYF. The CDR3 DNA reads TGTGCCAGCAGCTTAGCCCTAGCGGGGAGCTACGAGCAGTACTTC.

This clonotype came up a few times. The chain combines TRBV7-3 with TRBJ1-1, with 8 bases identical to TRBD1. Trimming cost V 5 bases and J 5 bases; bases outside gene matches: 10. This CDR3 is built from 15 residues. Germline V gives CDR1 SGHTA, CDR2 FQGTGA. Written as DNA, the CDR3 is TGTGCCAGCAGCCTTACGCAGGGGGCAGTGACTGAAGCTTTCTTT. Translating gives CASSLTQGAVTEAFF.

The chain links TRBV5-6 to TRBJ1-5; D call uncertain. The germline CDR1 and CDR2 sequences are SGHDT and YYEEEE. This CDR3 comprises 16 residues. With 3 bases removed from V and 6 bases from J, the gap between germline ends came to 19 bases. This CDR3 reads CASSSRHRLKGQPQHF. CDR3 in DNA: TGTGCCAGCAGCTCCCGACACCGACTAAAAGGTCAGCCCCAGCATTTT.

In its sample, this clonotype was seen once. The V and J genes are TRBV18 and TRBJ2-3; no definite D call. The CDR3 runs to 13 residues. Germline CDR1 is KGHSH and CDR2 is LQKENI. The ends were cut back, 0 bases at V and 5 bases at J, with 6 bases in the middle. This chain's CDR3 is CASSPPSEDTQYF. The CDR3 DNA sequence: TGTGCCAGCTCACCACCGTCCGAAGATACGCAGTATTTT.

The chain recombines TRBV11-2 with TRBJ2-3; 10 bases match TRBD2. Germline-derived CDR1 and CDR2 are SGHAT and FQNNGV. Trimming removed 4 bases from V and 2 bases from J; junction bases left unmatched: 3. CDR3 length: 15 residues. CDR3 in DNA: TGTGCCAGCAGCTCACTAGCGGGGCTCACAGATACGCAGTATTTT. Its protein is CASSSLAGLTDTQYF.

V gene TRBV15 combines with J gene TRBJ2-5; D is unclear. This CDR3 has 15 amino acids. Germline values: CDR1 LNHNV, CDR2 YYDKDF (reference sequence). V gave up 1 base and J gave up 3 bases, with 12 bases separating them. CDR3 region: CATSRGEGYEETQYF. CDR3 sequence (DNA): TGTGCCACCAGCAGAGGTGAAGGATATGAAGAGACCCAGTACTTC.

This clonotype came up a few times. The chain is built from TRBV20-1 and TRBJ1-6; a possible D gene is TRBD1 (6 bases). Germline CDR1 reads DFQATT; CDR2 reads SNEGSKA (reference sequence). V gave up 6 bases and J gave up 6 bases, with 12 bases separating them. The CDR3 extends over 13 amino acids. CDR3 residues: CSATPRGNSPLHF. CDR3 bases: TGCAGTGCCACTCCCAGGGGTAATTCACCCCTCCACTTT.

This chain links TRBV3-1 with TRBJ2-5; D is unresolved. There are 17 residues in the CDR3. From germline, CDR1 is LGHDT and CDR2 YNNKEL (reference sequence). Trimming took 2 bases from V and 11 from J, leaving 27 bases between them. Here the CDR3 reads CASSQSRPWVSYNEQYF. CDR3 DNA: TGTGCCAGCAGCCAATCGCGGCCTTGGGTGTCCTACAATGAGCAGTACTTC.

This rearrangement joins TRBV28 to TRBJ2-1, with a possible D match to TRBD1 (5 bases). From germline, CDR1 is MDHEN and CDR2 SYDVKM. This CDR3 has 14 amino acids. Trimming shortened V by 7 bases and J by 5 bases, and 15 bases separated the two germline ends. The CDR3 protein is CASTHKRQNNEQFF. The DNA of the CDR3 is TGTGCCAGCACCCACAAGAGACAGAACAATGAGCAGTTCTTC.

The V gene is TRBV5-1, the J gene TRBJ2-7; unclear D gene. Trimming removed 4 bases from V and 2 bases from J, with 16 bases in between. Per germline, CDR1 SGHRS and CDR2 YFSETQ. The CDR3 runs to 15 residues. CDR3 sequence reads: CASSPDGRQAYEQYF. The DNA of the CDR3 is TGCGCCAGCAGCCCTGATGGGCGACAAGCCTACGAGCAGTACTTC.

V is TRBV4-3 and J is TRBJ2-2; no definite D call. This CDR3 is built from 14 residues. CDR1 is LGHNA, CDR2 YSLEER, per germline. Trimming took off 0 bases at V and 4 bases at J, with 6 bases between the two ends. The CDR3 region is CASSQDLVTGELFF. The CDR3 DNA is TGCGCCAGCAGCCAAGATTTAGTCACCGGGGAGCTGTTTTTT.

The chain has TRBV20-1 and TRBJ1-1, with D possibly matching TRBD1 (6 bases). Trimming pared 2 bases from V and 8 bases from J, leaving 9 bases between. Germline V gives CDR1 DFQATT, CDR2 SNEGSKA (reference sequence). This CDR3 spans 11 amino acids. The CDR3 reads CSARFDREAFF. CDR3 DNA sequence: TGCAGTGCTAGATTCGACAGGGAAGCTTTCTTT.